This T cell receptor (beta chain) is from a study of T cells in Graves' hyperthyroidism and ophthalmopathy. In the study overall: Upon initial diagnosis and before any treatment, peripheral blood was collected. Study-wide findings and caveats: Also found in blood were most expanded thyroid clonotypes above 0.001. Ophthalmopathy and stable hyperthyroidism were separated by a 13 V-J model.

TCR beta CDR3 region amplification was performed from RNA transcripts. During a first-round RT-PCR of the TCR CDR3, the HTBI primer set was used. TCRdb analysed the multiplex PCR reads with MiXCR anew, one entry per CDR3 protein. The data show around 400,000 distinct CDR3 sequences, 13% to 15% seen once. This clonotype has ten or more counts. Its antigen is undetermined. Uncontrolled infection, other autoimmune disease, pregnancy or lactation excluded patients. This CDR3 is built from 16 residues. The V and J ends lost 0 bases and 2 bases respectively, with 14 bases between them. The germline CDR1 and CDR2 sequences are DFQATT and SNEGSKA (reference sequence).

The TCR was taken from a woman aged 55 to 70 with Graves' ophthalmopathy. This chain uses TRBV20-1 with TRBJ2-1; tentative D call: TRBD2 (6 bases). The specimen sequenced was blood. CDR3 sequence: CSARDWAGLTYNEQFF. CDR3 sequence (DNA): TGCAGTGCTAGAGATTGGGCGGGACTCACCTACAATGAGCAGTTCTTC.